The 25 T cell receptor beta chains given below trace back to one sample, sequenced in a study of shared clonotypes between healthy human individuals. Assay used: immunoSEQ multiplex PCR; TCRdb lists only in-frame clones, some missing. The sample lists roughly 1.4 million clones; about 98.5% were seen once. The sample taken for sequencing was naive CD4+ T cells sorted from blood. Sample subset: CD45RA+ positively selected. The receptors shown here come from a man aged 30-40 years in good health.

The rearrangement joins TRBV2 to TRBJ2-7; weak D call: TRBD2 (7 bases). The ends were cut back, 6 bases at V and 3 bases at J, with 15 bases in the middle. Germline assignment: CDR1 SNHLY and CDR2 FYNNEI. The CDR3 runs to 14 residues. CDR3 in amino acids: CASRIQGGGYEQYF. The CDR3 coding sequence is TGTGCCAGCAGGATACAGGGAGGGGGCTACGAGCAGTACTTC.

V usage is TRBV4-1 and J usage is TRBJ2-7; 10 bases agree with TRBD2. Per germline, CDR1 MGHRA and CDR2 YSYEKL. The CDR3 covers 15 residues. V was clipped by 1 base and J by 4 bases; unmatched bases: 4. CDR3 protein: CASSQVPAGGYEQYF. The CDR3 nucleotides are TGCGCCAGCAGCCAAGTACCAGCGGGAGGGTACGAGCAGTACTTC.

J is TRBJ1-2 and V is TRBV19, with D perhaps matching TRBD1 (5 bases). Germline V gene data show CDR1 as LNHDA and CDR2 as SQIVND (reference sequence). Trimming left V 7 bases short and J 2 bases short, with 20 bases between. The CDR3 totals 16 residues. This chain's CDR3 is CASKGDRANLNYGYTF. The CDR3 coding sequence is TGTGCCAGTAAGGGCGACAGAGCAAATTTAAACTATGGCTACACCTTC.

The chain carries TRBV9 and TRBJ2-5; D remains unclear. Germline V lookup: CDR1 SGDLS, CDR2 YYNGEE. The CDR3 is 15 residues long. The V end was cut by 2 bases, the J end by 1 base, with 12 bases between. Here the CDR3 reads CASSVWTGRQETQYF. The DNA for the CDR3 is TGTGCCAGCAGCGTCTGGACGGGTCGCCAAGAGACCCAGTACTTC.

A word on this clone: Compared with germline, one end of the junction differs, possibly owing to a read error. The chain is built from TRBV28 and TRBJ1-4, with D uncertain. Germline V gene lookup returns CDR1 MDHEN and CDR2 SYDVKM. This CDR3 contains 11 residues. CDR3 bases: TGTGCCAGCAACTCCCCGGCGGAGTGGCTTTTT. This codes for CASNSPAEWLF.

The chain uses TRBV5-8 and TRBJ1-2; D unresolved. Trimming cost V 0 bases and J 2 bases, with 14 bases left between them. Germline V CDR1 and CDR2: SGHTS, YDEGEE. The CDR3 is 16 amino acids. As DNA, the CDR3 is TGTGCCAGCAGCTTGGGTGTCACCGGGAAGAACTATGGCTACACCTTC. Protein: CASSLGVTGKNYGYTF.

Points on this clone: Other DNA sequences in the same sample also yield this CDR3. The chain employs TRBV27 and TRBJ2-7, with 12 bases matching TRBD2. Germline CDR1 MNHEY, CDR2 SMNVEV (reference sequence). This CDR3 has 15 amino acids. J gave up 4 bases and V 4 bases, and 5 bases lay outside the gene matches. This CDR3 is CASSSQTSGSYEQYF. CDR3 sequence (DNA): TGTGCCAGCAGTTCTCAGACTAGCGGGAGTTACGAGCAGTACTTC.

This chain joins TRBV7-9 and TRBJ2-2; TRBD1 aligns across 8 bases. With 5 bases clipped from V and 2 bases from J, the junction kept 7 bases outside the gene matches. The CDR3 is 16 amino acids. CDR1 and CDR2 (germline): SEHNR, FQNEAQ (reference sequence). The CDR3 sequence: CASSTGTGRNTGELFF. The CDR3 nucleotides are TGTGCCAGCAGCACCGGGACAGGCCGAAACACCGGGGAGCTGTTTTTT. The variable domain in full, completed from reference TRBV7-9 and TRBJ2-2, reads DTGVSQNPRHKITKRGQNVTFRCDPISEHNRLYWYRQTLGQGPEFLTYFQNEAQLEKSRLLSDRFSAERPKGSFSTLEIQRTEQGDSAMYLCASSTGTGRNTGELFFGEGSRLTVL.

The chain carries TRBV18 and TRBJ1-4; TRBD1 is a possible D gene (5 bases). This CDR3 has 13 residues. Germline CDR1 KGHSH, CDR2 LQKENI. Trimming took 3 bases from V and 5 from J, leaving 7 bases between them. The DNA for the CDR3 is TGTGCCAGCTCACCGACAGTAAATGAAAAACTGTTTTTT. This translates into CASSPTVNEKLFF.

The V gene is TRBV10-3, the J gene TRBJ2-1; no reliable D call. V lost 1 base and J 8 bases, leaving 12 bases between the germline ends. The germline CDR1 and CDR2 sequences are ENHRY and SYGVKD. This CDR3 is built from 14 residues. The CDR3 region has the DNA TGTGCCATCAGTGAGTTGGCGGTCCTCGATGAGCAGTTCTTC. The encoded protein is CAISELAVLDEQFF.

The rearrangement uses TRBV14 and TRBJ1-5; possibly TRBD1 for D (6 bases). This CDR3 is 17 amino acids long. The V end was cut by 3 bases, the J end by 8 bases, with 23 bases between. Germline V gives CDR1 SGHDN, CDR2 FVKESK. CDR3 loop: CASSQGPGDPIMEPQHF. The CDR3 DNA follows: TGTGCCAGCAGCCAGGGGCCAGGGGATCCCATAATGGAGCCCCAGCATTTT. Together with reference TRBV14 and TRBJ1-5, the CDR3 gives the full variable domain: EAGVTQFPSHSVIEKGQTVTLRCDPISGHDNLYWYRRVMGKEIKFLLHFVKESKQDESGMPNNRFLAERTGGTYSTLKVQPAELEDSGVYFCASSQGPGDPIMEPQHFGDGTRLSIL.

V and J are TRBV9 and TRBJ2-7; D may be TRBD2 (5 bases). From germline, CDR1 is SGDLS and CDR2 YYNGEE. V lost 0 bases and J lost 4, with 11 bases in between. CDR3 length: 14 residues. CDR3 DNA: TGTGCCAGCAGCGTAGGCGACGGGAAGTACGAGCAGTACTTC. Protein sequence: CASSVGDGKYEQYF.

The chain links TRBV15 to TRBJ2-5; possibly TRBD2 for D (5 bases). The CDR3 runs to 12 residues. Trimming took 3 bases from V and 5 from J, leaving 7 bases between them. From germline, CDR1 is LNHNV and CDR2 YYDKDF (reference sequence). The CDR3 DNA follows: TGTGCCACCAGCAGCTCGGGGGAGACCCAGTACTTC. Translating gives CATSSSGETQYF.

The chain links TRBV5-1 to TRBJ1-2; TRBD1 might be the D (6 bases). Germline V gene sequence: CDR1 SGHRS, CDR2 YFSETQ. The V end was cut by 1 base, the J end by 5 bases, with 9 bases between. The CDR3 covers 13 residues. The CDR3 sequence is CASSLKGTYGYTF. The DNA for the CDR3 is TGCGCCAGCAGCTTGAAAGGGACATATGGCTACACCTTC.

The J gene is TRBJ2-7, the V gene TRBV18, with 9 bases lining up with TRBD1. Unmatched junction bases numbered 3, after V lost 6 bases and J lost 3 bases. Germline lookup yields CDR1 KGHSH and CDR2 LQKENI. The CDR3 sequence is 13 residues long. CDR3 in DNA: TGTGCCAGCTCGGCGGACAGGGGCTACGAGCAGTACTTC. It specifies CASSADRGYEQYF.

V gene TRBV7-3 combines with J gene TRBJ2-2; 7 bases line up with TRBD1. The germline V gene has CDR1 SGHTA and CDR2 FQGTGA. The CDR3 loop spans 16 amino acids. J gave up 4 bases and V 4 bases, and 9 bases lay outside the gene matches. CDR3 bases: TGTGCCAGCAGCTATAAGGGGGCTATCGCCACCGGGGAGCTGTTTTTT. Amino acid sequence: CASSYKGAIATGELFF.

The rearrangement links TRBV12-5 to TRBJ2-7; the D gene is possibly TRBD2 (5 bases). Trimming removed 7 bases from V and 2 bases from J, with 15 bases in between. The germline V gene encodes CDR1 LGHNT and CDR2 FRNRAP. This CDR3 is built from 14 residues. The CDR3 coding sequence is TGTGCTAGTGAGAGCCCTAGCACTCCCTACGAGCAGTACTTC. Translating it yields CASESPSTPYEQYF. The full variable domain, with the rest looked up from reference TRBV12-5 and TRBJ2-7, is DARVTQTPRHKVTEMGQEVTMRCQPILGHNTVFWYRQTMMQGLELLAYFRNRAPLDDSGMPKDRFSAEMPDATLATLKIQPSEPRDSAVYFCASESPSTPYEQYFGPGTRLTVT.

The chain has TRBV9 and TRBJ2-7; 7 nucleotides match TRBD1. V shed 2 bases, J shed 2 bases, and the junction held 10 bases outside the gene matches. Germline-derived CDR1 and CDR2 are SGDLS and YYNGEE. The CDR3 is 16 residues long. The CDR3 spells CASSVAQGVLTYEQYF. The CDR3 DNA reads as TGTGCCAGCAGCGTTGCCCAGGGGGTTCTAACCTACGAGCAGTACTTC.

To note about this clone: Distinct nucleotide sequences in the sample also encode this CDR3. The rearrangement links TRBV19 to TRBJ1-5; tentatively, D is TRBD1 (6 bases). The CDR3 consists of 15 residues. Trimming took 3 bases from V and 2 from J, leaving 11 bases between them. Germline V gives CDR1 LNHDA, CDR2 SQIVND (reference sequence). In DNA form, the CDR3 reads TGTGCCAGTAGTATCGTCAGGGGCGGCAATCAGCCCCAGCATTTT. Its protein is CASSIVRGGNQPQHF.

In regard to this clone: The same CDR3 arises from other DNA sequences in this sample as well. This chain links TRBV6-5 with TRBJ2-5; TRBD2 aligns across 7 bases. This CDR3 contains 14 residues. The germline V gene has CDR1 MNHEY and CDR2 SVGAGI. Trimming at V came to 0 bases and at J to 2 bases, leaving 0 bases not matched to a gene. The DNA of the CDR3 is TGTGCCAGCAGTTACTCGCGGGGGCAAGAGACCCAGTACTTC. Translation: CASSYSRGQETQYF.

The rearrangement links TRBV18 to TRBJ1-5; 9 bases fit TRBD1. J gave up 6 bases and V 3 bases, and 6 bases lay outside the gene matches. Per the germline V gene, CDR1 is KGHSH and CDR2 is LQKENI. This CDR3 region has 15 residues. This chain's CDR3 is CASSPNTGGSQPQHF. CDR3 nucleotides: TGTGCCAGCTCACCTAATACAGGGGGCAGTCAGCCCCAGCATTTT.

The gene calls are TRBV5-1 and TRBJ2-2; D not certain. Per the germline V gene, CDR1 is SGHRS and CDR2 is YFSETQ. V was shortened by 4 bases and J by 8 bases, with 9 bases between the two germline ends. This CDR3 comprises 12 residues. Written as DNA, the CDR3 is TGCGCCAGCAGCCTGGAGTTGGGGGAGCTGTTTTTT. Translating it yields CASSLELGELFF.

This chain's CDR3 is CATSPSGDRQFF. CDR3 nucleotide sequence: TGTGCCACCAGCCCCTCAGGGGATAGGCAGTTCTTC. The chain recombines TRBV10-3 with TRBJ2-1, with a tentative D call TRBD1 (6 bases). V lost 10 bases and J 12 bases, leaving 19 bases between the germline ends. The CDR3 has 12 amino acids. Germline V gives CDR1 ENHRY, CDR2 SYGVKD.

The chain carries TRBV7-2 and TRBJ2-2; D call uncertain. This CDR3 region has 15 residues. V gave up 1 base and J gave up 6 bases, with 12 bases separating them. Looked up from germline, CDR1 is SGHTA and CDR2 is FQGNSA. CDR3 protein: CASSLVGPPSGELFF. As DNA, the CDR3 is TGTGCCAGCAGCTTAGTGGGCCCTCCGTCCGGGGAGCTGTTTTTT.

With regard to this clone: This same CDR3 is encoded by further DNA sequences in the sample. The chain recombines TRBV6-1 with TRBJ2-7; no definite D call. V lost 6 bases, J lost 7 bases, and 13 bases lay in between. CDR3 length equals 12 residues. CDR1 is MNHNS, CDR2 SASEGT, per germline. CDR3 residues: CASSQGLGEQYF. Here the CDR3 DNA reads TGTGCCAGCAGCCAAGGGCTGGGGGAGCAGTACTTC.